The clone carrying this TCR beta chain turned up a few times. One entry per CDR3 protein results from TCRdb running MiXCR on the RT-PCR reads. The data contain under 170,000 distinct CDR3 sequences, roughly two fifths of them singletons. V lost 4 bases and J lost 3; bases outside the gene matches: 11. The CDR3 contains 16 residues. The germline V gene encodes CDR1 MNHNY and CDR2 SVGAGI (reference sequence). The data originate from a study of patients and donors after allogeneic stem cell transplantation. V gene TRBV6-6 combines with J gene TRBJ1-1, with 7 bases aligning to TRBD1. This TCR derives from a human donor who was either an allogeneic HSCT recipient or a stem cell or donor lymphocyte infusion donor (not recorded which). It is not recorded whose cells these are; they may come from a transplant donor. Sequenced input: blood, either unsorted or a sorted T cell fraction (not recorded which). The CDR3 spells CASSWRQGIRDTEAFF. For the CDR3, the DNA is TGTGCCAGCAGTTGGAGACAGGGTATAAGAGACACTGAAGCTTTCTTT.